This entry describes one TCR beta chain. This specimen belongs to a study of blood T cell repertoires in COVID-19. Original analysis: By means of reference gene primer amplification, nucleated cell counts were estimated. Only in-frame clones appear in the TCRdb table, and some are missing; sequencing was by immunoSEQ multiplex PCR. V, J and clone size are those of that table, while D and trimming were read from the DNA. Here the sample spans some 230,000 clones, about 88% being singletons. Germline V CDR1 and CDR2: MNHEY, SMNVEV (reference sequence). This CDR3 is 14 amino acids long. V lost 3 bases, J lost 6 bases, and 12 bases lay in between.

The gene calls are TRBV27 and TRBJ2-1; the D gene is possibly TRBD1 (6 bases). The receptor was isolated from a woman aged 50 to 65 with COVID-19, enrolled during active disease. The sample comprised peripheral blood. CDR3 nucleotides: TGTGCCAGCAGTTTCACCCAGGGGATCAATGAGCAGTTCTTC. Its translation is CASSFTQGINEQFF.